What follows are 19 T cell receptor beta chains derived from one specimen sequenced in a study of T cell repertoires in cytomegalovirus infection. TCRdb itself ran the reads through MiXCR, one entry per CDR3 protein. Seen here are 350,000 to 400,000 distinct CDR3 sequences, roughly 34% observed once, and the top ten hold roughly 14%. For these TCRs, the target antigens are not known. Source: cultured PBMCs, taken from culture after CMV antigen stimulation. The receptors come from a human donor in good health (CMV status not recorded). Some clones in this sample may be carry-over from other donors' samples.

This clonotype was observed many times. V gene TRBV7-2 combines with J gene TRBJ2-1; 10 nucleotides align to TRBD2. The V gene end was trimmed by 5 bases and the J gene end by 2 bases; junction bases not matched to a gene: 6. Germline lookup yields CDR1 SGHTA and CDR2 FQGNSA. The CDR3 is 16 amino acids. The CDR3 region has the DNA TGTGCCAGCAGCCCCGCTAGCGGGAGACCCTACAATGAGCAGTTCTTC. Encoded protein: CASSPASGRPYNEQFF.

This clonotype was detected ten times or more. The rearrangement links TRBV7-2 to TRBJ1-2; D is possibly TRBD1 (5 bases). The V end was cut by 1 base, the J end by 2 bases, with 8 bases between. Germline V gene lookup returns CDR1 SGHTA and CDR2 FQGNSA. The CDR3 contains 14 residues. CDR3 nucleotide sequence: TGTGCCAGCAGCTTAGGGGCAGGGAACTATGGCTACACCTTC. It yields the protein CASSLGAGNYGYTF.

The CDR3 spells CASSLASGQGTEAFF. The CDR3 bases are TGCGCCAGCAGCTTGGCGTCGGGACAGGGGACTGAAGCTTTCTTT. This chain uses TRBV5-1 with TRBJ1-1, with 10 bases identical to TRBD1. V was pared by 0 bases and J by 5 bases, with 4 bases of the junction left unmatched. The length of the CDR3 is 15 residues. Germline values: CDR1 SGHRS, CDR2 YFSETQ. Using reference TRBV5-1 and TRBJ1-1 for the parts outside the CDR3, the full variable domain is KAGVTQTPRYLIKTRGQQVTLSCSPISGHRSVSWYQQTPGQGLQFLFEYFSETQRNKGNFPGRFSGRQFSNSRSEMNVSTLELGDSALYLCASSLASGQGTEAFFGQGTRLTVV.

The chain employs TRBV28 and TRBJ1-5, with D perhaps TRBD1 (5 bases). Germline V gene lookup returns CDR1 MDHEN and CDR2 SYDVKM. The V end was cut by 6 bases, the J end by 0 bases, with 21 bases between. CDR3 length: 18 residues. This CDR3 is CASRSDPVDRLSNQPQHF. The CDR3 bases are TGTGCCAGCAGATCAGATCCGGTTGACAGACTTAGCAATCAGCCCCAGCATTTT.

This sequence joins TRBV27 and TRBJ1-4; 11 bases fit TRBD1. This CDR3 is built from 16 residues. Germline CDR1 is MNHEY and CDR2 is SMNVEV (reference sequence). The junction had 5 bases not matched to a gene; V was cut back by 7 bases and J by 1 base. CDR3 amino acids: CASTKGTGGTNEKLFF. CDR3 DNA sequence: TGTGCCAGCACTAAAGGGACAGGGGGAACTAATGAAAAACTGTTTTTT.

This clonotype has only a few counts. J is TRBJ2-5 and V is TRBV11-3; D is unclear. CDR1 and CDR2 (germline): SGHNT, YENEEA. The CDR3 is made up of 15 amino acids. V shed 2 bases and J shed 5 bases, with 15 bases lying between them. DNA of the CDR3: TGTGCCAGCAGCTTAAGACTCGGCCTCCAGGAGACCCAGTACTTC. This encodes CASSLRLGLQETQYF. Together with reference TRBV11-3 and TRBJ2-5, the CDR3 gives the full variable domain: EAGVVQSPRYKIIEKKQPVAFWCNPISGHNTLYWYLQNLGQGPELLIRYENEEAVDDSQLPKDRFSAERLKGVDSTLKIQPAELGDSAVYLCASSLRLGLQETQYFGPGTRLLVL.

About this clonotype itself: An end of the junction differs from the germline gene, which may be a read error. The chain is built from TRBV12-3 or TRBV12-4 and TRBJ2-7; the match to TRBD1 covers 9 bases. The CDR3 runs to 14 residues. CDR3 protein: CATSIRQGVYEQYF. CDR3 nucleotides: TGTGCCACCAGTATAAGACAGGGGGTCTACGAGCAGTACTTC.

This clonotype has only a few counts. The gene calls are TRBV7-2 and TRBJ2-3, with D perhaps matching TRBD2 (6 bases). Deletions cut 1 base from V and 2 bases from J, with 10 bases between. Germline V gives CDR1 SGHTA, CDR2 FQGNSA. The CDR3 has 15 amino acids. In DNA form, the CDR3 reads TGTGCCAGCAGCTTAGGCGGGATACCCACAGATACGCAGTATTTT. It is translated as CASSLGGIPTDTQYF.

V and J are TRBV7-2 and TRBJ2-1; no reliable D call. V was pared by 3 bases and J by 8 bases, with 2 bases between. The CDR3 is 10 residues long. The germline V gene encodes CDR1 SGHTA and CDR2 FQGNSA. In DNA form, the CDR3 reads TGTGCCAGCAGCTTCGATGAGCAGTTCTTC. It codes for CASSFDEQFF.

Only a few counts were recorded for this clonotype. The gene calls are TRBV19 and TRBJ1-1, with TRBD1 matching 7 bases. The CDR3 is 15 residues long. J gave up 0 bases and V 6 bases, and 7 bases lay outside the gene matches. Looked up from germline, CDR1 is LNHDA and CDR2 is SQIVND (reference sequence). CDR3 DNA sequence: TGTGCCAGTAGGAGCAGGGGGGACATGAACACTGAAGCTTTCTTT. Its protein is CASRSRGDMNTEAFF.

In regard to this clonotype: Germline and junction disagree at one end, which may indicate a read error. V is TRBV5-3 and J is TRBJ2-3; the D gene could be TRBD1 or TRBD2 (5 bases each). TRBV5-3 is flagged as an ORF with uncertain function. The CDR3 is 16 residues long. DNA for the CDR3: TGTGCCAGCAGCTTGGGGATGGGGACGGTCACAGATACGCAGTATTTT. It is translated as CASSLGMGTVTDTQYF.

This clonotype was found a few times. The chain has TRBV12-3 or TRBV12-4 and TRBJ2-7; D perhaps matches TRBD1 (6 bases). Trimming cost V 2 bases and J 3 bases, with 11 bases left between them. The CDR3 consists of 14 residues. In DNA, the CDR3 is TGTGCCAGCAGTTTAAGGGGGATTAACTACGAGCAGTACTTC. As protein: CASSLRGINYEQYF.

This clonotype was counted between two and nine times. The genes are TRBV12-3 or TRBV12-4 and TRBJ2-1; weak D call: TRBD2 (6 bases). The CDR3 has 15 residues. V lost 5 bases, J lost 5 bases, and 16 bases lay in between. The CDR3 loop reads CASSSRGGANNEQFF. CDR3 DNA: TGTGCCAGCAGTAGCCGAGGCGGGGCCAACAATGAGCAGTTCTTC.

The sample holds a few counts of this clonotype. CDR3 sequence reads: CASSEGLAGDNEQFF. In nucleotides, the CDR3 is TGTGCCAGCAGCGAGGGACTAGCGGGAGACAATGAGCAGTTCTTC. V usage is TRBV5-4 and J usage is TRBJ2-1, with 14 bases that match TRBD2. The J segment lost 5 bases and the V segment lost 4 bases, leaving 2 bases of the junction unmatched. Germline V lookup: CDR1 SGHNT, CDR2 YYREEE (reference sequence). The CDR3 is made up of 15 amino acids.

This clonotype occurred a few times. This chain uses TRBV6-2 or TRBV6-3 with TRBJ2-5; the D gene is possibly TRBD1 (5 bases). Germline V lookup: CDR1 MNHEY, CDR2 SVGEGT. The CDR3 loop spans 15 amino acids. V was trimmed by 6 bases and J by 2 bases, leaving 16 bases between them. The CDR3 protein is CASSLLRGVQETQYF. The CDR3 nucleotides read TGTGCCAGCAGCCTCCTTAGGGGCGTTCAAGAGACCCAGTACTTC.

This chain connects TRBV11-2 to TRBJ2-5, with D tentatively TRBD1 (6 bases). The CDR3 runs 15 residues. V lost 6 bases, J lost 1 base, and 15 bases lay in between. In germline, CDR1 is SGHAT, CDR2 FQNNGV. DNA of the CDR3: TGTGCCAGCAGGCGCTGGGGGCGGATCCAAGAGACCCAGTACTTC. The encoded protein is CASRRWGRIQETQYF.

This clonotype was found a few times. The chain links TRBV7-2 to TRBJ1-6; D is unresolved. From germline, CDR1 is SGHTA and CDR2 FQGNSA. The ends were cut back, 2 bases at V and 7 bases at J, with 15 bases in the middle. The CDR3 loop spans 16 amino acids. The CDR3 sequence is CASSLMSRAQNSPLHF. CDR3 in DNA: TGTGCCAGCAGCTTAATGTCACGGGCCCAGAATTCACCCCTCCACTTT. The full variable domain, rest sourced from reference TRBV7-2 and TRBJ1-6, is GAGVSQSPSNKVTEKGKDVELRCDPISGHTALYWYRQSLGQGLEFLIYFQGNSAPDKSGLPSDRFSAERTGGSVSTLTIQRTQQEDSAVYLCASSLMSRAQNSPLHFGNGTRLTVT.

This chain connects TRBV7-2 to TRBJ2-7, with unresolved D. From germline, CDR1 is SGHTA and CDR2 FQGNSA. Deletions cut 5 bases from V and 3 bases from J, with 8 bases between. The CDR3 contains 12 residues. Here the CDR3 reads CASSNPGYEQYF. In DNA form, the CDR3 reads TGTGCCAGCAGCAATCCTGGCTACGAGCAGTACTTC.

V gene TRBV12-3 or TRBV12-4 combines with J gene TRBJ1-1; 7 bases match TRBD1. Losses at the gene ends were 8 bases for V and 4 bases for J; bases not matched to a gene: 22. The CDR3 loop spans 18 amino acids. The CDR3, as DNA: TGTGCCAGCGTCCGTCTTGAGACAGGGAGGAACCTCGGCACTGAAGCTTTCTTT. This codes for CASVRLETGRNLGTEAFF.